Following are 27 T cell receptor beta chains from one sample sequenced in a study of spatial heterogeneity in lung cancer. Time point reported: blood at routine non-recurrence follow-up after resection. No cells were sorted before sequencing. The whole RNA sequenced was extracted from tumor, nontumor lung or frozen PBMC. TCRdb independently ran MiXCR on the 5' RACE reads; one entry per CDR3 protein. Among roughly 26,000 distinct CDR3 sequences listed, about 6% were seen once. Sample: PBMCs, taken at follow-up. These receptors were taken from a male donor with early-stage non-small cell lung cancer.

This clonotype was found many times. The chain combines TRBV29-1 with TRBJ1-6; 8 nucleotides agree with TRBD1. Germline-derived CDR1 and CDR2 are SQVTM and ANQGSEA. V was pared by 7 bases and J by 10 bases, with 9 bases of the junction left unmatched. This CDR3 is 13 amino acids long. The CDR3 coding sequence is TGCAGCGCCAAGACAGGGGAAGGATCACCCCTCCACTTT. It encodes CSAKTGEGSPLHF.

This clonotype was seen a few times. J is TRBJ2-5 and V is TRBV2; the D is unclear. Germline-derived CDR1 and CDR2 are SNHLY and FYNNEI. The V and J ends lost 8 bases and 2 bases respectively, with 6 bases between them. The CDR3 runs 11 residues. CDR3 amino acids: CASGVQETQYF. The CDR3 coding sequence is TGTGCCAGCGGAGTACAAGAGACCCAGTACTTC.

The rearrangement links TRBV20-1 to TRBJ1-1; D not certain. The CDR3 loop spans 12 amino acids. Per germline, CDR1 DFQATT and CDR2 SNEGSKA (reference sequence). Trimming took 0 bases from V and 11 from J, leaving 13 bases between them. The CDR3 here is CSARDDSQWAFF. The CDR3 DNA follows: TGCAGTGCTAGAGACGACTCCCAATGGGCTTTCTTT.

The chain recombines TRBV27 with TRBJ2-5; 13 positions agree with TRBD2. The CDR3 spans 20 residues. Trimming at V came to 3 bases and at J to 5 bases, leaving 18 bases not matched to a gene. Germline CDR1 is MNHEY and CDR2 is SMNVEV (reference sequence). CDR3 sequence: CASSFRQTGLAGLEGETQYF. Here the CDR3 DNA reads TGTGCCAGCAGTTTTCGCCAAACGGGACTAGCGGGATTGGAGGGGGAGACCCAGTACTTC.

Many counts were recorded for this clonotype. The DNA of the CDR3 is TGCGCCAGCAGCCAAGGGACAGTGAACACTGAAGCTTTCTTT. As protein: CASSQGTVNTEAFF. This chain joins TRBV4-1 and TRBJ1-1; perhaps TRBD1 as D (6 bases). This CDR3 has 14 residues. From germline, CDR1 is MGHRA and CDR2 YSYEKL. V lost 1 base to trimming and J lost 0 bases, with 6 bases between them.

In its sample, this clonotype is medium-sized. The chain uses TRBV5-6 and TRBJ1-5; D not resolved. Germline V gene lookup returns CDR1 SGHDT and CDR2 YYEEEE. CDR3 length equals 12 residues. V was cut by 2 bases and J by 4 bases, with 4 bases left in between. Written as DNA, the CDR3 is TGTGCCAGCAGCTTAAGGAATCAGCCCCAGCATTTT. Translated: CASSLRNQPQHF.

The chain joins TRBV12-3 or TRBV12-4 to TRBJ2-7, with D possibly being TRBD2 (5 bases). Trimming stripped 9 bases from V and 7 bases from J, with 19 bases between. This CDR3 is 13 amino acids long. Here the CDR3 DNA reads TGTGCCAGTTCGACGGGGAACTACGGGGAGCAGTACGTC. Residues: CASSTGNYGEQYV.

This clonotype was detected a few times. Its ends do not fully match the called genes, so a read error is possible. The chain links TRBV12-3 or TRBV12-4 to TRBJ2-1; a weak D match, TRBD2 (6 bases). This CDR3 spans 13 amino acids. CDR3 sequence: CASSLASQASESF. The CDR3 bases are TGTGCCAGCAGTTTAGCGTCCCAGGCTAGCGAATCCTTC.

V is TRBV6-2 or TRBV6-3 and J is TRBJ2-3; 9 nucleotides match TRBD1. After removal of 5 bases from V and 6 bases from J, the junction contained 9 bases not matched to a gene. The CDR3 is 15 amino acids. The V gene's germline CDR1 is MNHEY and CDR2 SVGEGT. The CDR3 protein is CASSLGQGLRDTQYF. DNA for the CDR3: TGTGCCAGCAGTCTGGGACAGGGCTTACGGGATACGCAGTATTTT.

The CDR3 loop reads CATEGASTDTQYF. CDR3 bases: TGTGCCACCGAGGGTGCTAGCACAGATACGCAGTATTTT. The chain couples TRBV24-1 to TRBJ2-3, with TRBD2 as a possible D gene (5 bases). The V and J ends lost 9 bases and 0 bases respectively, with 9 bases between them. The CDR3 runs to 13 residues. In germline, CDR1 is KGHDR, CDR2 SFDVKD.

V is TRBV19 and J is TRBJ2-4; tentatively, D is TRBD1 (6 bases). V was shortened by 9 bases and J by 4 bases, with 13 bases between the two germline ends. The CDR3 loop spans 13 amino acids. The germline gives CDR1 LNHDA, CDR2 SQIVND (reference sequence). Here the CDR3 reads CASSRDTKNIQYF. The CDR3 DNA follows: TGTGCCAGCTCCCGGGACACAAAAAACATTCAGTACTTC.

The genes are TRBV20-1 and TRBJ2-1, with 13 nucleotides matching TRBD2. CDR1 and CDR2 (germline): DFQATT, SNEGSKA (reference sequence). With V trimmed by 6 bases and J by 4 bases, 3 bases remained unmatched. The CDR3 is 14 amino acids. The CDR3 DNA is TGCAGTGCCACTAGCGGGAGGGGTTACAATGAGCAGTTCTTC. It yields the protein CSATSGRGYNEQFF.

This clonotype was detected many times. The chain couples TRBV15 to TRBJ1-2; D may be TRBD1 (5 bases). V was cut by 5 bases and J by 0 bases, with 16 bases left in between. Germline V gene data show CDR1 as LNHNV and CDR2 as YYDKDF (reference sequence). CDR3 length: 16 amino acids. The CDR3: CATSSFGTATNYGYTF. For the CDR3, the DNA is TGTGCCACCAGCTCCTTTGGGACGGCTACTAACTATGGCTACACCTTC.

In its sample, this clonotype was seen many times. The V call is TRBV20-1, the J call TRBJ2-3, with D perhaps matching TRBD1 or TRBD2 (5 bases each). With 5 bases removed from V and 2 bases from J, the gap between germline ends came to 8 bases. The CDR3 has 12 amino acids. Germline-derived CDR1 and CDR2 are DFQATT and SNEGSKA (reference sequence). The CDR3 sequence: CSAGDHTDTQYF. The DNA for the CDR3 is TGCAGTGCTGGGGACCACACAGATACGCAGTATTTT.

This clonotype was picked up many times. The rearrangement links TRBV27 to TRBJ1-1, with D perhaps matching TRBD1 (6 bases). CDR1 MNHEY and CDR2 SMNVEV come from the germline V gene (reference sequence). CDR3 length: 14 amino acids. Between the trimmed V and J ends, which lost 2 bases and 7 bases, there was a span of 14 bases. CDR3: CASSLQGLDGEAFF. CDR3 nucleotide sequence: TGTGCCAGCAGTTTACAGGGGTTAGACGGTGAAGCTTTCTTT.

CDR3 region: CASSSPIAGQGAGELFF. CDR3 bases: TGTGCCAGCAGCTCCCCCATAGCGGGACAGGGGGCCGGGGAGCTGTTTTTT. The gene calls are TRBV11-2 and TRBJ2-2; 11 nucleotides line up with TRBD1. CDR3 length: 17 amino acids. The germline V gene has CDR1 SGHAT and CDR2 FQNNGV. V shed 4 bases and J 6 bases; nucleotides not matched to a gene: 10.

This clonotype was counted a single time. The conserved closing phenylalanine or tryptophan is absent in this CDR3, likely reflecting a read error. The V call is TRBV3-1, the J call TRBJ2-5; no firm D call. The germline CDR1 and CDR2 sequences are LGHDT and YNNKEL (reference sequence). The CDR3 extends over 11 amino acids. Trimming removed 4 bases from V and 4 bases from J, with 4 bases in between. The CDR3 is CASSLRETQYL. The CDR3, as DNA: TGTGCCAGCAGCCTGCGAGAGACCCAGTACTTG.

This clonotype occurred many times. The V gene is TRBV12-3 or TRBV12-4, the J gene TRBJ1-3; no clear D gene. V was clipped by 7 bases and J by 1 base, with 11 bases between them. The CDR3 covers 14 residues. CDR3 nucleotides: TGTGCCAGCACCACCCGGAGTTCTGGAAACACCATATATTTT. This encodes CASTTRSSGNTIYF.

The table lists this clonotype with a few counts. The chain couples TRBV7-6 to TRBJ2-2; 8 positions agree with TRBD2. With V trimmed by 3 bases and J by 0 bases, 3 bases remained unmatched. The CDR3 loop spans 16 amino acids. CDR1 is SGHVS and CDR2 is FNYEAQ in the germline V gene. The CDR3 bases are TGTGCCAGCAGCTTTTTTAGCGGGGCGAACACCGGGGAGCTGTTTTTT. It codes for CASSFFSGANTGELFF.

This clonotype was seen repeatedly, ten times or more. J is TRBJ2-1 and V is TRBV7-2, with TRBD2 as a possible D gene (5 bases). The CDR3 sequence is 16 residues long. V was cut by 1 base and J by 5 bases, with 15 bases left in between. CDR1 and CDR2 from the germline V gene are SGHTA and FQGNSA. The CDR3 sequence: CASSLVWKMRDNEQFF. As DNA, the CDR3 is TGTGCCAGCAGCTTAGTTTGGAAGATGAGGGACAATGAGCAGTTCTTC.

This clonotype was counted ten times or more. The chain combines TRBV11-2 with TRBJ1-1, with 11 bases fitting TRBD1. CDR3 size: 14 residues. With V trimmed by 5 bases and J by 5 bases, 4 bases remained unmatched. Germline loops: CDR1 SGHAT, CDR2 FQNNGV. The CDR3 here is CASSMDRGRTEAFF. The CDR3 DNA follows: TGTGCCAGCAGCATGGACAGGGGGCGTACTGAAGCTTTCTTT.

The table lists this clonotype with many counts. The chain carries TRBV19 and TRBJ1-2, with a tentative D call TRBD1 (5 bases). Between the trimmed V and J ends, which lost 6 bases and 7 bases, there was a span of 15 bases. The CDR3 length is 13 residues. The germline V gene encodes CDR1 LNHDA and CDR2 SQIVND (reference sequence). The CDR3 here is CASRDPGRAGYTF. CDR3 nucleotides: TGTGCCAGTAGAGATCCGGGCAGGGCTGGCTACACCTTC.

This clonotype has more than one count but fewer than ten. This sequence joins TRBV18 and TRBJ2-5; unclear D gene. The CDR3 covers 14 residues. V dropped 2 bases and J dropped 1 base, with 8 bases sitting between them. Germline CDR1 reads KGHSH; CDR2 reads LQKENI. The chain's CDR3 is CASSPRNTQETQYF. The CDR3 nucleotides are TGTGCCAGCTCACCAAGGAACACCCAAGAGACCCAGTACTTC. Together with reference TRBV18 and TRBJ2-5, the CDR3 gives the full variable domain: NAGVMQNPRHLVRRRGQEARLRCSPMKGHSHVYWYRQLPEEGLKFMVYLQKENIIDESGMPKERFSAEFPKEGPSILRIQQVVRGDSAAYFCASSPRNTQETQYFGPGTRLLVL.

This clonotype counts as medium-sized. V usage is TRBV6-2 or TRBV6-3 and J usage is TRBJ2-1, with 8 bases fitting TRBD2. This CDR3 region has 17 residues. V lost 2 bases, J lost 4 bases, and 10 bases stayed unmatched. Germline V CDR1 and CDR2: MNHEY, SVGEGT. CDR3 bases: TGTGCCAGCAGTTACAGCCGGGCAGCGGGGGCTTACAATGAGCAGTTCTTC. As protein: CASSYSRAAGAYNEQFF.

There are many counts of this clonotype. The rearrangement joins TRBV2 to TRBJ1-3, with TRBD1 matching over 7 bases. With 7 bases clipped from V and 1 base from J, the junction kept 7 bases outside the gene matches. The CDR3 consists of 15 residues. Per germline, CDR1 SNHLY and CDR2 FYNNEI. The CDR3 coding sequence is TGTGCCAGCACCCCCCTGACAGGGTCTGGAAACACCATATATTTT. Translating it yields CASTPLTGSGNTIYF. Together with reference TRBV2 and TRBJ1-3, the CDR3 gives the full variable domain: EPEVTQTPSHQVTQMGQEVILRCVPISNHLYFYWYRQILGQKVEFLVSFYNNEISEKSEIFDDQFSVERPDGSNFTLKIRSTKLEDSAMYFCASTPLTGSGNTIYFGEGSWLTVV.

This clonotype occurred many times. J is TRBJ2-1 and V is TRBV11-3, with D tentatively TRBD2 (5 bases). V lost 5 bases to trimming and J lost 7 bases, with 9 bases between them. CDR1 and CDR2 from the germline V gene are SGHNT and YENEEA. The CDR3 covers 12 residues. The DNA for the CDR3 is TGTGCCAGCAGCCCCACGGGGAATGAGCAGTTCTTC. Translating gives CASSPTGNEQFF.

The chain employs TRBV29-1 and TRBJ1-2; D unclear. The CDR3 loop spans 11 amino acids. With 5 bases removed from V and 2 bases from J, the gap between germline ends came to 6 bases. Per germline, CDR1 SQVTM and CDR2 ANQGSEA. The CDR3 region is CSVLRNYGYTF. DNA for the CDR3: TGCAGCGTTCTGAGAAACTATGGCTACACCTTC.